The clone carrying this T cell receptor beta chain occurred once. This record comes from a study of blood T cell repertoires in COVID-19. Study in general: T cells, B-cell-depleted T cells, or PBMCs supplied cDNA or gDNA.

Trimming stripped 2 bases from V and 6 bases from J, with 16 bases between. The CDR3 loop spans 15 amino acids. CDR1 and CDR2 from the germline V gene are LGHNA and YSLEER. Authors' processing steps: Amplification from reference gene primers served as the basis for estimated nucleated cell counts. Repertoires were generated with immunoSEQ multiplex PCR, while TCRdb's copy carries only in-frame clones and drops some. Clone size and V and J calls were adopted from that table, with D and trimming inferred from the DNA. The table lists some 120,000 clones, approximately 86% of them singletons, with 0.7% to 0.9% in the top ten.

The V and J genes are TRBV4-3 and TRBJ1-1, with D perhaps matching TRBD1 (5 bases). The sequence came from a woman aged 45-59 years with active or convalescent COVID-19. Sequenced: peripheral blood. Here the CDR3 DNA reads TGCGCCAGCAGCCAAAATATAGGGGTTCGGGCTGAAGCTTTCTTT. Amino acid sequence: CASSQNIGVRAEAFF.